These 28 T cell receptor beta chains share one sample of origin, sequenced in a study of patients and donors after allogeneic stem cell transplantation. MiXCR, applied by TCRdb to the RT-PCR reads, yields one record per CDR3 protein. The data contain about 40,000 distinct CDR3 sequences, over 25% of them singletons. The sample comprised blood, either unsorted or a sorted T cell fraction (not recorded which). The receptors stem from a human donor who was either an allogeneic HSCT recipient or a stem cell or donor lymphocyte infusion donor (not recorded which). It is not recorded whose cells these are; they may come from a transplant donor.

This clonotype has at least ten counts. The chain carries TRBV5-5 and TRBJ1-1; 8 bases fit TRBD1. V shed 9 bases, J shed 4 bases, and the junction held 8 bases outside the gene matches. From germline, CDR1 is SGHKS and CDR2 YYEKEE (reference sequence). This CDR3 contains 13 residues. The CDR3: CATSTTGGTEAFF. Here the CDR3 DNA reads TGTGCCACCTCAACCACAGGGGGCACTGAAGCTTTCTTT. The full variable domain, with the rest looked up from reference TRBV5-5 and TRBJ1-1, is DAGVTQSPTHLIKTRGQQVTLRCSPISGHKSVSWYQQVLGQGPQFIFQYYEKEERGRGNFPDRFSARQFPNYSSELNVNALLLGDSALYLCATSTTGGTEAFFGQGTRLTVV.

This sequence joins TRBV9 and TRBJ2-6, with D unclear. Germline V gene data show CDR1 as SGDLS and CDR2 as YYNGEE. The CDR3 spans 15 residues. Trimming removed 7 bases from V and 0 bases from J, with 11 bases in between. As DNA, the CDR3 is TGTGCCAGCGATCGGCAGCCCTCTGGGGCCAACGTCCTGACTTTC. Translation gives CASDRQPSGANVLTF. Using reference TRBV9 and TRBJ2-6 for the parts outside the CDR3, the full variable domain is DSGVTQTPKHLITATGQRVTLRCSPRSGDLSVYWYQQSLDQGLQFLIQYYNGEERAKGNILERFSAQQFPDLHSELNLSSLELGDSALYFCASDRQPSGANVLTFGAGSRLTVL.

V and J are TRBV10-3 and TRBJ2-7, with TRBD2 matching over 9 bases. J lost 3 bases, V lost 7 bases, and 13 bases had no gene match. Germline V gene data show CDR1 as ENHRY and CDR2 as SYGVKD. CDR3 length: 16 residues. CDR3 protein: CAITPGLALFSYEQYF. Written as DNA, the CDR3 is TGTGCCATCACCCCGGGACTAGCTCTTTTCAGCTACGAGCAGTACTTC.

V usage is TRBV7-8 and J usage is TRBJ1-1; no firm D call. The CDR3 is made up of 14 amino acids. Germline V CDR1 and CDR2: SGHVS, FQNEAQ. Trimming took 1 base from V and 1 from J, leaving 7 bases between them. The CDR3 nucleotides are TGTGCCAGCAGCTTAGGTCCAGGGAACACTGAAGCTTTCTTT. Translated, it gives CASSLGPGNTEAFF.

This chain joins TRBV5-1 and TRBJ2-1; D remains unclear. This CDR3 is built from 15 residues. V lost 3 bases to trimming and J lost 9 bases, with 19 bases between them. In germline, CDR1 is SGHRS, CDR2 YFSETQ. DNA of the CDR3: TGCGCCAGCAGCTATCCCGGGCCTAGATATGGTGAGCAGTTCTTC. It codes for CASSYPGPRYGEQFF.

This clonotype turned up a few times. This chain links TRBV28 with TRBJ2-7, with TRBD1 identical over 9 bases. Losses at the gene ends were 6 bases for V and 7 bases for J; bases not matched to a gene: 10. The CDR3 extends over 14 amino acids. Per the germline V gene, CDR1 is MDHEN and CDR2 is SYDVKM. The CDR3 region has the DNA TGTGCCAGCAGCACCGGGACAGGGATTTGGGAGCAGTACTTC. As protein: CASSTGTGIWEQYF.

The genes are TRBV6-6 and TRBJ1-2; no firm D call. The V gene lost 8 bases and the J gene lost 2 bases, with 15 bases spanning the gap. The CDR3 consists of 14 residues. CDR1 is MNHNY, CDR2 SVGAGI, per germline (reference sequence). CDR3 protein: CASGLDGNNYGYTF. The DNA of the CDR3 is TGTGCCAGCGGCTTGGACGGAAACAACTATGGCTACACCTTC.

This clonotype has a handful of counts. J is TRBJ1-4 and V is TRBV20-1; 12 positions agree with TRBD1. V lost 6 bases, J lost 10 bases, and 12 bases stayed unmatched. CDR1 is DFQATT, CDR2 SNEGSKA, per germline (reference sequence). The CDR3 totals 15 residues. The CDR3 DNA reads as TGCAGTGCCTGGACGGGGACAGGGGGCTTTGGAAAACTGTTTTTT. This sequence encodes CSAWTGTGGFGKLFF.

This clonotype was seen a handful of times. The chain joins TRBV4-1 to TRBJ1-1; 9 bases align to TRBD1. The CDR3 is 14 residues long. The germline V gene has CDR1 MGHRA and CDR2 YSYEKL. V was pared by 3 bases and J by 10 bases, with 9 bases of the junction left unmatched. CDR3 amino acids: CASSQWTGDAGAFF. Here the CDR3 DNA reads TGCGCCAGCAGCCAGTGGACAGGGGATGCGGGAGCTTTCTTT.

The V gene is TRBV28, the J gene TRBJ2-7; TRBD2 matches 12 bases. The junction had 3 bases not matched to a gene; V was cut back by 5 bases and J by 4 bases. CDR3 size: 14 residues. CDR1 and CDR2 from the germline V gene are MDHEN and SYDVKM. The CDR3 loop reads CASSPLAGGYEQYF. CDR3 DNA: TGTGCCAGCAGTCCACTAGCGGGAGGATACGAGCAGTACTTC.

The rearrangement joins TRBV24-1 to TRBJ2-2; D may be TRBD2 (5 bases). V was clipped by 9 bases and J by 0 bases, with 10 bases between them. Germline-derived CDR1 and CDR2 are KGHDR and SFDVKD. This CDR3 spans 14 amino acids. The CDR3 loop reads CATAGGANTGELFF. The CDR3, as DNA: TGTGCCACCGCCGGAGGCGCGAACACCGGGGAGCTGTTTTTT.

The rearrangement uses TRBV6-6 and TRBJ2-4; D unresolved. Looked up from germline, CDR1 is MNHNY and CDR2 is SVGAGI (reference sequence). The CDR3 spans 17 residues. V lost 3 bases and J 0 bases, leaving 15 bases between the germline ends. The CDR3 DNA sequence: TGTGCCAGCAGTTATTCGTCGGATATTCCAGCCAAAAACATTCAGTACTTC. Protein sequence: CASSYSSDIPAKNIQYF.

Only a few counts were recorded for this clonotype. CDR3 nucleotides: TGCAGCGTTCAAACTTCATGGACAGGGCGTCAGCCCCAGCATTTT. Amino acid sequence: CSVQTSWTGRQPQHF. The J gene is TRBJ1-5, the V gene TRBV29-1; 8 positions match TRBD1. This CDR3 comprises 15 residues. Germline lookup yields CDR1 SQVTM and CDR2 ANQGSEA. Germline trimming cut 5 bases from V and 6 bases from J; bases unmatched to any gene: 12.

The chain combines TRBV7-9 with TRBJ1-5, with D perhaps TRBD1 (5 bases). V was trimmed by 5 bases and J by 5 bases, leaving 13 bases between them. The germline V gene has CDR1 SEHNR and CDR2 FQNEAQ (reference sequence). CDR3 size: 14 residues. DNA for the CDR3: TGTGCCAGCAGCGTCGGGACTGACTATCAGCCCCAGCATTTT. This sequence encodes CASSVGTDYQPQHF.

This sequence joins TRBV11-3 and TRBJ1-2, with 10 positions matching TRBD1. CDR3 length equals 17 residues. Germline values: CDR1 SGHNT, CDR2 YENEEA. V gave up 2 bases and J gave up 6 bases; unmatched junction bases: 12. CDR3 sequence: CASSLNGWGQGRNGYTF. The CDR3 coding sequence is TGTGCCAGCAGCTTAAACGGCTGGGGACAGGGGAGGAATGGCTACACCTTC.

This chain links TRBV30 with TRBJ1-4; D is perhaps TRBD1 (6 bases). CDR1 and CDR2 (germline): GTSNPN, SVGIG (reference sequence). With 1 base removed from V and 4 bases from J, the gap between germline ends came to 13 bases. This CDR3 comprises 15 residues. The CDR3 DNA sequence: TGTGCCTGGAGTGGCCCGGACAGAATTAATGAAAAACTGTTTTTT. Translating gives CAWSGPDRINEKLFF.

V is TRBV4-3 and J is TRBJ1-2; D gene ambiguous. V gave up 0 bases and J gave up 4 bases, with 15 bases separating them. The CDR3 extends over 16 amino acids. The germline CDR1 and CDR2 sequences are LGHNA and YSLEER. CDR3 DNA sequence: TGCGCCAGCAGCCAAGAAAGAGGCCGGCGGGGCTATGGCTACACCTTC. Residues: CASSQERGRRGYGYTF.

In its sample, this clonotype was seen a few times. The chain recombines TRBV20-1 with TRBJ2-3; weak D call: TRBD2 (6 bases). The V gene lost 5 bases and the J gene lost 3 bases, with 15 bases spanning the gap. This CDR3 is 14 amino acids long. Germline CDR1 and CDR2: DFQATT and SNEGSKA (reference sequence). CDR3: CSARTSGRTDTQYF. For the CDR3, the DNA is TGCAGTGCTCGAACCTCGGGGAGGACAGATACGCAGTATTTT.

This clonotype has only a few counts. V usage is TRBV5-1 and J usage is TRBJ1-1, with 8 bases that match TRBD1. The germline gives CDR1 SGHRS, CDR2 YFSETQ. Trimming cost V 0 bases and J 6 bases; bases outside gene matches: 10. This CDR3 has 16 amino acids. The CDR3 DNA is TGCGCCAGCAGCTTGGGTGTCGCAGGGGGCTGGCCTGAAGCTTTCTTT. As protein: CASSLGVAGGWPEAFF.

The table lists this clonotype with a few counts. The chain uses TRBV5-5 and TRBJ2-7, with D perhaps TRBD2 (5 bases). Germline V gene sequence: CDR1 SGHKS, CDR2 YYEKEE (reference sequence). V lost 7 bases and J lost 1, with 12 bases in between. There are 13 residues in the CDR3. CDR3 DNA: TGTGCCAGCCGTAAAAGCGGATCCTACGAGCAGTACTTC. This encodes CASRKSGSYEQYF. Full variable domain (missing parts from reference TRBV5-5 and TRBJ2-7): DAGVTQSPTHLIKTRGQQVTLRCSPISGHKSVSWYQQVLGQGPQFIFQYYEKEERGRGNFPDRFSARQFPNYSSELNVNALLLGDSALYLCASRKSGSYEQYFGPGTRLTVT.

This clonotype has a handful of counts. This rearrangement joins TRBV4-3 to TRBJ2-7; a weak D match, TRBD1 (6 bases). The germline CDR1 and CDR2 sequences are LGHNA and YSLEER. The CDR3 consists of 17 residues. The V gene lost 4 bases and the J gene lost 0 bases, with 19 bases spanning the gap. The CDR3 is CASSRNTRGLSSYEQYF. The CDR3 DNA follows: TGCGCCAGCAGCCGAAATACCAGGGGTTTAAGCTCCTACGAGCAGTACTTC.

In its sample, this clonotype was seen many times. The rearrangement links TRBV4-3 to TRBJ1-6; the match to TRBD1 covers 9 bases. CDR3 length equals 15 residues. Germline V gene data show CDR1 as LGHNA and CDR2 as YSLEER. The V segment lost 1 base and the J segment 7 bases; nucleotides outside the gene matches: 2. CDR3 sequence: CASSQGTGGNSPLHF. CDR3 nucleotide sequence: TGCGCCAGCAGCCAAGGCACAGGGGGCAATTCACCCCTCCACTTT.

The sample holds a few counts of this clonotype. The chain carries TRBV23-1 and TRBJ1-5; 7 bases are a match to TRBD1. TRBV23-1 is an ORF, and what it does is uncertain. This CDR3 spans 13 amino acids. After removal of 6 bases from V and 7 bases from J, the junction contained 6 bases not matched to a gene. The CDR3 reads CASSPGQSQPQHF. DNA for the CDR3: TGCGCCAGCAGCCCGGGACAGTCACAGCCCCAGCATTTT.

J is TRBJ2-1 and V is TRBV12-3 or TRBV12-4; 12 bases match TRBD2. V trimming: 4 bases; J trimming: 0 bases; junction bases outside the gene matches: 7. The CDR3 loop spans 18 amino acids. The CDR3 DNA follows: TGTGCCAGCAGTTACGGACTAGCGGGGCACCCCTCCTACAATGAGCAGTTCTTC. Its translation: CASSYGLAGHPSYNEQFF.

This clonotype showed up just a few times. V is TRBV12-3 or TRBV12-4 and J is TRBJ1-5; D unclear. The CDR3 covers 14 residues. Between the trimmed V and J ends, which lost 5 bases and 0 bases, there was a span of 8 bases. CDR3 nucleotides: TGTGCCAGCAGTATTAACTATAGCAATCAGCCCCAGCATTTT. Protein sequence: CASSINYSNQPQHF.

The table lists this clonotype with a few counts. CDR3 region: CASSSQGFTEAFF. DNA for the CDR3: TGTGCCAGCAGTTCCCAGGGTTTCACTGAAGCTTTCTTT. This chain connects TRBV12-3 or TRBV12-4 to TRBJ1-1; D possibly corresponds to TRBD1 (5 bases). This CDR3 spans 13 amino acids. With 4 bases removed from V and 4 bases from J, the gap between germline ends came to 10 bases.

The V call is TRBV28, the J call TRBJ2-3, with a possible D match to TRBD2 (6 bases). CDR1 is MDHEN and CDR2 is SYDVKM in the germline V gene. This CDR3 has 16 amino acids. V shed 3 bases and J shed 4 bases, with 17 bases lying between them. CDR3 in amino acids: CASSFALWWDSDTQYF. DNA for the CDR3: TGTGCCAGCAGTTTCGCCCTATGGTGGGACTCAGATACGCAGTATTTT.

This clonotype showed up many times. This chain uses TRBV29-1 with TRBJ1-3; tentative D call: TRBD1 (5 bases). CDR1 and CDR2 from the germline V gene are SQVTM and ANQGSEA. The CDR3 loop spans 15 amino acids. V was trimmed by 6 bases and J by 5 bases, leaving 20 bases between them. DNA for the CDR3: TGCAGCGTCGGCATTCCGGGACCCTCCAGAAACACCATATATTTT. Its translation is CSVGIPGPSRNTIYF.